This TCR beta chain was captured in a study of identical twins. Germline CDR1 reads SGHTA; CDR2 reads FQGNSA. This CDR3 has 14 amino acids. Trimming shortened V by 2 bases and J by 6 bases, and 10 bases separated the two germline ends. This clonotype has just a few counts. Its matching antigen is unknown. Study-level points and caveats: Twin pairs' shared out-of-frame alpha sequences were enriched in low generation probability. While abundant cord blood beta clonotypes carried fewer insertions, memory repertoires showed no such pattern.

cDNA carried unique molecular identifiers, and a universal primer site was added by template switching. In TCRdb, the 5' RACE reads were re-called with MiXCR into one record per CDR3 protein. The sample lists around 1.7 million distinct CDR3 sequences, about 31% occurring once. Healthy Caucasian donors formed the entire cohort. This sequence was found in a newborn girl in good health. Sequences were obtained from cord blood. The chain uses TRBV7-2 and TRBJ1-4; D is uncertain. The CDR3 bases are TGTGCCAGCAGCTTAAGCGGCTGGGATGAAAAACTGTTTTTT. It yields the protein CASSLSGWDEKLFF. Combining the CDR3 with reference TRBV7-2 and TRBJ1-4 gives the whole variable domain GAGVSQSPSNKVTEKGKDVELRCDPISGHTALYWYRQSLGQGLEFLIYFQGNSAPDKSGLPSDRFSAERTGGSVSTLTIQRTQQEDSAVYLCASSLSGWDEKLFFGSGTQLSVL.